The clone carrying this T cell receptor beta chain was seen more than once but under ten times. The target antigen is unknown. This entry belongs to a study of shared clonotypes between healthy human individuals. Study at large: Used for every donor were three CD4 naive, three CD4 memory, two CD8 naive and one CD8 memory plate.

Produced via immunoSEQ multiplex PCR; TCRdb's table is partial and in-frame only. The repertoire holds millions of clones, over 90% seen once, with under 0.45% in the top ten. Study observations and caveats: The study generally estimated greater richness for naive than memory subsets.

Germline assignment: CDR1 WNHNN and CDR2 SYGVQD (reference sequence). V shed 4 bases and J shed 1 base, with 4 bases lying between them. This CDR3 comprises 12 residues. The chain uses TRBV10-1 and TRBJ1-1; D unclear. The sequencing input was naive CD4+ T cells from PBMCs. Noted subset: CD45RA+ positively selected. The clonotype comes from a man between 18 and 35 years old in good health. Some clones in this sample may be carry-over from other donors' samples. In nucleotides, the CDR3 is TGCGCCAGCAGTGCTACGAACACTGAAGCTTTCTTT. This sequence encodes CASSATNTEAFF.